This T cell receptor beta chain is drawn from a study of shared clonotypes between healthy human individuals. Study-wide findings and caveats: The four-donor shared clonotypes exceeded non-shared clonotypes in generation probability, with non-shared ones scoring lower. Among donors, the sharing of clonotypes was expected to be influenced by sequencing depth.

As regards this clone: Antigen specificity is unknown.

Each sample came from a Caucasian adult donor living in Nashville, Tennessee. Several immunoSEQ plates received, in even portions, the genomic DNA of each subset. This table comes from immunoSEQ multiplex PCR, and its TCRdb copy is limited to in-frame clones, with some not included. Here the sample spans fewer than 1.4 million clones, around 78% being singletons. This clonotype originated in a man younger than 35 in good health. Some clones in this sample may be carry-over from other donors' samples. Sequenced material: memory CD4+ T cells from PBMCs. Described subset: CD45RA-negative fraction.

In DNA form, the CDR3 reads TGTGCCAGCAGCGCCGACAGGGCCAATGGCTACACCTTC. It specifies CASSADRANGYTF. The rearrangement uses TRBV2 and TRBJ1-2; 7 bases match TRBD1. The CDR3 is 13 amino acids. The V gene's germline CDR1 is SNHLY and CDR2 FYNNEI. V trimming: 6 bases; J trimming: 6 bases; junction bases outside the gene matches: 7.